These T cell receptor beta chains were read from a single sample in a study of blood T cells in healthy people across ages. TCRdb used MiXCR to reprocess the 5' RACE reads, holding one entry per CDR3 protein. In the table there are some 760,000 distinct CDR3 sequences, 20% to 25% of which are singletons. The sample was also reused in another study, on T cells of mothers and their children.

The sequenced sample consisted of blood. The receptors shown here come from a boy aged 10-17 years in good health. CDR3s include the opening cysteine and the closing phenylalanine or tryptophan. A D gene is named only where the DNA matches it firmly. Not all rows give a size; the values are once, few, many and, for expanded clones, a class.

d_call | clone_size | j_call | v_call | cdr3_length | cdr3_nt | cdr3_aa
NA | few | TRBJ2-7 | TRBV4-3 | 17 | TGCGCCAGCAGCCAAGAATTTGCGGGGGCCTTCTCCTACGAGCAGTACTTC | CASSQEFAGAFSYEQYF
NA | NA | TRBJ2-3 | TRBV7-2 | 15 | TGTGCCAGCAGCCTGGCGGGATCGAACACAGATACGCAGTATTTT | CASSLAGSNTDTQYF
TRBD2 | NA | TRBJ2-3 | TRBV6-1 | 15 | TGTGCCAGCAGTGAAGCTGGCGGGGGTGCAGATACGCAGTATTTT | CASSEAGGGADTQYF
NA | few | TRBJ2-5 | TRBV7-2 | 13 | TGTGCCAGCAGACAGTCCCAAAGGGGGACCCAGTACTTC | CASRQSQRGTQYF
NA | few | TRBJ1-1 | TRBV4-3 | 13 | TGCGCCAGCAGCCAAGTAAGGGGGTCTGAAGCTTTCTTT | CASSQVRGSEAFF
NA | few | TRBJ2-3 | TRBV20-1 | 16 | TGCAGTGCTGAGGGGATCTACGTGGTCAGCACAGATACGCAGTATTTT | CSAEGIYVVSTDTQYF
NA | NA | TRBJ1-1 | TRBV27 | 14 | TGTGCCAGCAGTTTTATGGGGGGGAGCACTGAAGCTTTCTTT | CASSFMGGSTEAFF
NA | NA | TRBJ2-1 | TRBV10-3 | 14 | TGTGCCATCAGAGGGGACGGCCAAGGAGATGAGCAGTTCTTC | CAIRGDGQGDEQFF
NA | few | TRBJ1-3 | TRBV25-1 | 12 | TGTGCCAGCAGTGATGCTGGAAACACCATATATTTT | CASSDAGNTIYF
TRBD2 | NA | TRBJ2-4 | TRBV4-1 | 14 | TGCGCCAGCAGCCAAGTGGAGCGGGAGATCATTCAGTACTTC | CASSQVEREIIQYF